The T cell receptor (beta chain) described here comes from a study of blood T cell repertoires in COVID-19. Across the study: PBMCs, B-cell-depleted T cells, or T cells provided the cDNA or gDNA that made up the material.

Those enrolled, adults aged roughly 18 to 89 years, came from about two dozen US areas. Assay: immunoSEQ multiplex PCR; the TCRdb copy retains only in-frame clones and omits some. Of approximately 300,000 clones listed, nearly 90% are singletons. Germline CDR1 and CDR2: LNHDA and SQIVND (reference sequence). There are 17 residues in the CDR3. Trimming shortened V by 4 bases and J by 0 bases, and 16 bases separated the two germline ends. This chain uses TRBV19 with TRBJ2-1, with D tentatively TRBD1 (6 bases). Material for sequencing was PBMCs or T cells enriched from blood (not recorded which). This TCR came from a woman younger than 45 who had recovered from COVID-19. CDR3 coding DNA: TGTGCCAGTAGTACTCGGACAGCCCCTAGCTCCTACAATGAGCAGTTCTTC. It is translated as CASSTRTAPSSYNEQFF.